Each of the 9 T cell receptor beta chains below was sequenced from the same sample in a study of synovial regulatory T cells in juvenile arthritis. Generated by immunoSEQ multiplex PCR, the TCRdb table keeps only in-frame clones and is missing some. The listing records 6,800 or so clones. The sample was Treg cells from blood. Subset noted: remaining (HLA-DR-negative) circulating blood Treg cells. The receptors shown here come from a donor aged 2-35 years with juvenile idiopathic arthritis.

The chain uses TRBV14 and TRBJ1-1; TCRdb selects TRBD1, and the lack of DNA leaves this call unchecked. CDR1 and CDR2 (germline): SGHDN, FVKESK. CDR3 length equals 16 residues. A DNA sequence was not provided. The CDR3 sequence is CASSPGQGAPNTEAFF.

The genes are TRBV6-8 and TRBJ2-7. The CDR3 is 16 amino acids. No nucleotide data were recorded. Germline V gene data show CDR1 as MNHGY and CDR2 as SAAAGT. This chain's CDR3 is CASSYKVADLSYEQYF.

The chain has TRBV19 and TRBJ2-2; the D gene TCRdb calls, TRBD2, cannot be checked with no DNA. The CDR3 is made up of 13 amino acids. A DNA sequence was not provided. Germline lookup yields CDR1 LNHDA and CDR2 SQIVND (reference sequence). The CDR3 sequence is CASIKLTTGELFF. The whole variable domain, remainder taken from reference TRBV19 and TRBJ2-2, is DGGITQSPKYLFRKEGQNVTLSCEQNLNHDAMYWYRQDPGQGLRLIYYSQIVNDFQKGDIAEGYSVSREKKESFPLTVTSAQKNPTAFYLCASIKLTTGELFFGEGSRLTVL.

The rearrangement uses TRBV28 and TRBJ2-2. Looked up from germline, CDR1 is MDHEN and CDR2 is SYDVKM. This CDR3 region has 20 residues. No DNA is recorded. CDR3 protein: CASSPRRRPGLRRNTGELFF.

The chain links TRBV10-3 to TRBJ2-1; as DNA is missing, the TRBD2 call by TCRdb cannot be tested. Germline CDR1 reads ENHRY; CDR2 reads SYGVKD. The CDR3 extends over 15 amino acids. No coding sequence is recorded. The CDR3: CAISPTSGGYNEQFF.

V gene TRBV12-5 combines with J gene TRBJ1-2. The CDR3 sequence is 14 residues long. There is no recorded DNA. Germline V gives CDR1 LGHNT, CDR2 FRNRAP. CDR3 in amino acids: CASALGGRGYGYTF.

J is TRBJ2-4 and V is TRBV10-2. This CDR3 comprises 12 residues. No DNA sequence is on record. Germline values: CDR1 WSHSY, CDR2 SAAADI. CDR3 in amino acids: CATLLLPGIQYF.

CDR3 protein: CASSEPGYYGYTF. The chain recombines TRBV28 with TRBJ1-2; TCRdb reports TRBD1, a call that lacks DNA to check it against. The germline gives CDR1 MDHEN, CDR2 SYDVKM. This CDR3 comprises 13 residues. The protein alone is recorded here.

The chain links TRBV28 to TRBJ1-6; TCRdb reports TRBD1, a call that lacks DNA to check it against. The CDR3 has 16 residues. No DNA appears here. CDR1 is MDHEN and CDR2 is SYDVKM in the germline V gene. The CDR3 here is CASSFIGTGYNSPLHF.